A single sample is the source of the 4 T cell receptor beta chains below, sequenced in a study of T cell repertoires in cytomegalovirus infection. In TCRdb, the reads were re-called with MiXCR into one record per CDR3 protein. This table holds 600,000 to 800,000 distinct CDR3 sequences, 24% found once. Input material: CD8+ T cells from PBMCs. These receptors all come from a human donor in good health (CMV status not recorded). Some clones in this sample may be carry-over from other donors' samples.

The genes are TRBV28 and TRBJ2-7; 7 positions agree with TRBD1. The CDR3 loop spans 14 amino acids. After removal of 3 bases from V and 0 bases from J, the junction contained 2 bases not matched to a gene. Germline V gives CDR1 MDHEN, CDR2 SYDVKM. CDR3 region: CASSLRGRSYEQYV. DNA for the CDR3: TGTGCCAGCAGTTTGAGGGGGCGCTCCTACGAGCAGTACGTC.

The chain couples TRBV7-9 to TRBJ2-7, with 7 bases that match TRBD2. CDR3 length: 15 amino acids. Germline V gene data show CDR1 as SEHNR and CDR2 as FQNEAQ (reference sequence). The V gene end was trimmed by 5 bases and the J gene end by 2 bases; junction bases not matched to a gene: 9. The CDR3 DNA reads TGTGCCAGCAGCCCTCCGGGGAGGGCCCCCTACGAGCAGTACGTC. Its protein product is CASSPPGRAPYEQYV.

This clonotype was counted ten times or more. The chain recombines TRBV12-3 or TRBV12-4 with TRBJ2-1, with 8 positions matching TRBD2. The CDR3 loop spans 16 amino acids. Trimming at V came to 6 bases and at J to 3 bases, leaving 10 bases not matched to a gene. Here the CDR3 reads CASRLTGGQDYNEQFF. The CDR3 DNA reads TGTGCCAGCAGATTGACGGGGGGGCAGGACTACAATGAGCAGTTCTTC.

The chain links TRBV11-2 to TRBJ2-5; D tentatively reads TRBD1 or TRBD2 (5 bases each). This CDR3 is built from 15 residues. CDR1 and CDR2 from the germline V gene are SGHAT and FQNNGV. V lost 10 bases and J 1 base, leaving 19 bases between the germline ends. The CDR3 loop reads CAISPPGRTQETQYF. The CDR3 DNA reads TGTGCCATCAGTCCCCCGGGACGGACCCAAGAGACCCAGTACTTC. Full variable domain (remainder filled in from reference TRBV11-2 and TRBJ2-5): EAGVAQSPRYKIIEKRQSVAFWCNPISGHATLYWYQQILGQGPKLLIQFQNNGVVDDSQLPKDRFSAERLKGVDSTLKIQPAKLEDSAVYLCAISPPGRTQETQYFGPGTRLLVL.